The 15 T cell receptor beta chains below all came from one sample that was sequenced in a study of shared clonotypes between healthy human individuals. Profiled with immunoSEQ multiplex PCR; TCRdb holds only in-frame clones, not every one. The sample yields 1,100,000 or so clones, approximately 80% seen once. Sequencing input: memory CD4+ T cells from PBMCs. Subset meaning: CD45RA-negative fraction. The receptor set was obtained from a man aged 18 to 30 in good health. Some clones in this sample may be carry-over from other donors' samples.

This clone was seen once. Other nucleotide sequences from this sample produce the same CDR3. Here the CDR3 DNA reads TGCAGTGCAAGGGTCCAAGAGACCCAGTACTTC. This codes for CSARVQETQYF. The V gene is TRBV20-1, the J gene TRBJ2-5; no firm D call. The ends were cut back, 6 bases at V and 1 base at J, with 6 bases in the middle. Germline lookup yields CDR1 DFQATT and CDR2 SNEGSKA (reference sequence). This CDR3 has 11 residues.

This clone was seen just once. This chain joins TRBV15 and TRBJ2-2, with D perhaps matching TRBD2 (6 bases). The CDR3 totals 16 residues. Germline assignment: CDR1 LNHNV and CDR2 YYDKDF (reference sequence). The V end lost 0 bases, the J end lost 7 bases, and 15 bases lay between the germline ends. Here the CDR3 reads CATSRDRRRDVGELFF. The CDR3 DNA reads TGTGCCACCAGCAGAGATCGCCGGAGGGATGTCGGGGAGCTGTTTTTT.

The chain is built from TRBV5-1 and TRBJ2-3, with D hard to call. Germline CDR1 and CDR2: SGHRS and YFSETQ. V lost 3 bases and J 6 bases, leaving 11 bases between the germline ends. The CDR3 runs 13 residues. This CDR3 reads CASSSARDDTQYF. The CDR3 DNA follows: TGCGCCAGCAGCTCAGCAAGGGATGATACGCAGTATTTT. The entire variable domain, with the rest obtained from reference TRBV5-1 and TRBJ2-3, is as follows: KAGVTQTPRYLIKTRGQQVTLSCSPISGHRSVSWYQQTPGQGLQFLFEYFSETQRNKGNFPGRFSGRQFSNSRSEMNVSTLELGDSALYLCASSSARDDTQYFGPGTRLTVL.

This clone was counted only a few times. The chain is built from TRBV28 and TRBJ2-3; D tentatively reads TRBD1 or TRBD2 (5 bases each). Germline assignment: CDR1 MDHEN and CDR2 SYDVKM. The CDR3 is made up of 12 amino acids. The V gene lost 8 bases and the J gene lost 8 bases, with 14 bases spanning the gap. CDR3 in amino acids: CASSGASGTQYF. The CDR3 bases are TGTGCCAGCTCCGGGGCATCGGGTACGCAGTATTTT.

In nucleotides, the CDR3 is TGCGCCAGCAGGGGCAAGGCGAACACTGAAGCTTTCTTT. Amino acids: CASRGKANTEAFF. The genes are TRBV5-1 and TRBJ1-1; D is unclear. Between the trimmed V and J ends, which lost 5 bases and 1 base, there was a span of 9 bases. Germline CDR1 SGHRS, CDR2 YFSETQ. This CDR3 contains 13 residues.

V is TRBV6-1 and J is TRBJ2-3; D gene ambiguous. Germline values: CDR1 MNHNS, CDR2 SASEGT. The CDR3 consists of 15 residues. V lost 3 bases and J 0 bases, leaving 10 bases between the germline ends. Here the CDR3 reads CASSEAVTSTDTQYF. CDR3 sequence (DNA): TGTGCCAGCAGTGAGGCGGTAACTAGCACAGATACGCAGTATTTT.

The rearrangement joins TRBV5-1 to TRBJ2-4; no definite D call. The CDR3 runs 15 residues. With 0 bases removed from V and 0 bases from J, the gap between germline ends came to 7 bases. Germline assignment: CDR1 SGHRS and CDR2 YFSETQ. For the CDR3, the DNA is TGCGCCAGCAGCTTGGGCTCCCAAGCCAAAAACATTCAGTACTTC. It translates to CASSLGSQAKNIQYF.

This sequence joins TRBV6-6 and TRBJ2-7; 11 bases are a match to TRBD2. The trim removed 10 bases at V and 3 bases at J, leaving 5 bases unmatched. Germline CDR1 is MNHNY and CDR2 is SVGAGI (reference sequence). The CDR3 consists of 13 residues. The chain's CDR3 is CATSGLAVYEQYF. CDR3 nucleotides: TGTGCCACCTCGGGACTAGCGGTCTACGAGCAGTACTTC.

V is TRBV2 and J is TRBJ1-4; D is unresolved. Trimming took 6 bases from V and 6 from J, leaving 14 bases between them. The CDR3 totals 14 residues. Germline-derived CDR1 and CDR2 are SNHLY and FYNNEI. The CDR3, as DNA: TGTGCCAGCAGGACTGGCCCGCTTTATGAAAAACTGTTTTTT. Its protein is CASRTGPLYEKLFF.

This clone was seen once. The chain uses TRBV5-8 and TRBJ2-3; D possibly corresponds to TRBD2 (6 bases). This CDR3 is built from 16 residues. Germline assignment: CDR1 SGHTS and CDR2 YDEGEE. Trimming took off 3 bases at V and 4 bases at J, with 18 bases between the two ends. CDR3 loop: CASSYNGVAAADTQYF. The CDR3 coding sequence is TGTGCCAGCAGCTATAACGGGGTAGCGGCGGCAGATACGCAGTATTTT.

The V and J genes are TRBV6-6 and TRBJ1-1; D is perhaps TRBD1 (5 bases). Deletions cut 8 bases from V and 5 bases from J, with 15 bases between. CDR1 MNHNY and CDR2 SVGAGI come from the germline V gene (reference sequence). CDR3 length: 13 amino acids. The CDR3 sequence is CASGGTENTEAFF. In DNA form, the CDR3 reads TGTGCCAGCGGCGGGACGGAGAATACTGAAGCTTTCTTT.

Only one count was recorded for this clone. This chain links TRBV7-3 with TRBJ2-3; 9 bases map to TRBD1. The junction had 8 bases not matched to a gene; V was cut back by 4 bases and J by 3 bases. The CDR3 loop spans 16 amino acids. CDR1 and CDR2 (germline): SGHTA, FQGTGA. The CDR3 region has the DNA TGTGCCAGCAGCTGGACCGGGACAGGGACAACAGATACGCAGTATTTT. Encoded protein: CASSWTGTGTTDTQYF.

The rearrangement links TRBV6-1 to TRBJ1-5; 7 bases are shared with TRBD1. Germline loops: CDR1 MNHNS, CDR2 SASEGT. This CDR3 has 14 amino acids. V shed 10 bases, J shed 0 bases, and the junction held 6 bases outside the gene matches. The CDR3 DNA sequence: TGTGCCACCAACTGGGACAGTAGCAATCAGCCCCAGCATTTT. Translation gives CATNWDSSNQPQHF.

In the case of this clone: The junction and the germline gene differ at one end; a read error may be behind it. The V call is TRBV9, the J call TRBJ2-7; D possibly uses TRBD1 or TRBD2 (5 bases each). The CDR3 sequence is 14 residues long. Germline CDR1 and CDR2: SGDLS and YYNGEE. The CDR3 DNA follows: TGTGCCAGCGGCGTAGAGGTGGGGGACCACGAGCAGTACTTC. Translating gives CASGVEVGDHEQYF.

This clone has ten or more counts. V usage is TRBV5-1 and J usage is TRBJ2-3, with no clear D. The CDR3 has 14 residues. Trimming stripped 5 bases from V and 0 bases from J, with 10 bases between. In germline, CDR1 is SGHRS, CDR2 YFSETQ. The CDR3, as DNA: TGCGCCAGCAGGGGTTTAACTAGCACAGATACGCAGTATTTT. It codes for CASRGLTSTDTQYF.